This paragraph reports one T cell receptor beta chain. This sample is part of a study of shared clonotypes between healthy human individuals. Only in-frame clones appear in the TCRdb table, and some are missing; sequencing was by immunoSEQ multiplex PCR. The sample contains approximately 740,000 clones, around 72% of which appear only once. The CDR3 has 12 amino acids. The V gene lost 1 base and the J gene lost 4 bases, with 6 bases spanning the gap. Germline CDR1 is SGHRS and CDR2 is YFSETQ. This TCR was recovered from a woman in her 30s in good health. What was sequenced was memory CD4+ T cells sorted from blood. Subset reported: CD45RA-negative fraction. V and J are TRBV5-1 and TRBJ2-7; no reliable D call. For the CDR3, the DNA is TGCGCCAGCAGCTTGAGTGATTACGAGCAGTACTTC. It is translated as CASSLSDYEQYF.